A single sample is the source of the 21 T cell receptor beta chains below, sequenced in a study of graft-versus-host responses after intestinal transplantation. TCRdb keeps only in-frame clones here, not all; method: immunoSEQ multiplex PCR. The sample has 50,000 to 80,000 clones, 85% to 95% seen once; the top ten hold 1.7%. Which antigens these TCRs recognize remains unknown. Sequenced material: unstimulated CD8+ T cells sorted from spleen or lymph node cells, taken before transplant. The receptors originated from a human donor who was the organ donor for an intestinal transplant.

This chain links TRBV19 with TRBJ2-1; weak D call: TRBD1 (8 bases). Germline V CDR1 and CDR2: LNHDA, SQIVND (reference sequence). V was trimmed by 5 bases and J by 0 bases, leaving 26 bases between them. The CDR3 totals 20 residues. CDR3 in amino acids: CASSPRTGRERDSSYNEQFF. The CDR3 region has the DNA TGTGCCAGTAGTCCGAGGACAGGGCGGGAGCGGGACAGCTCCTACAATGAGCAGTTCTTC.

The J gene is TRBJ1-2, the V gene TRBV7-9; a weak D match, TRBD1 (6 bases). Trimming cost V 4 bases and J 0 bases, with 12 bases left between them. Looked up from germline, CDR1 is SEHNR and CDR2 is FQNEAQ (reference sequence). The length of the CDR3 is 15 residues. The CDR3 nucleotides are TGTGCCAGCAGCTCCGGGACATCCACTAACTATGGCTACACCTTC. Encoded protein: CASSSGTSTNYGYTF. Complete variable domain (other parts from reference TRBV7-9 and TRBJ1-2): DTGVSQNPRHKITKRGQNVTFRCDPISEHNRLYWYRQTLGQGPEFLTYFQNEAQLEKSRLLSDRFSAERPKGSFSTLEIQRTEQGDSAMYLCASSSGTSTNYGYTFGSGTRLTVV.

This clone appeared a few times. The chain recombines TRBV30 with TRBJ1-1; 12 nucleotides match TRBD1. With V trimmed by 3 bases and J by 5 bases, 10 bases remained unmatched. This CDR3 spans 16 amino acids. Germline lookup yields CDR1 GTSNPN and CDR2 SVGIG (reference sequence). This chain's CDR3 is CAWSLGDRGRRTEAFF. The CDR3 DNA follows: TGTGCCTGGAGCCTGGGGGACAGGGGGCGAAGGACTGAAGCTTTCTTT.

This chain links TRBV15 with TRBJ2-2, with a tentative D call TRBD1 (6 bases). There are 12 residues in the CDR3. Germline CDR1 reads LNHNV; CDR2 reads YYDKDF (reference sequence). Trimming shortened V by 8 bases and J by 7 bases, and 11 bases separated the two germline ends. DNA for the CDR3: TGTGCCACCCTACAGGGTGGCGGGGAGCTGTTTTTT. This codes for CATLQGGGELFF. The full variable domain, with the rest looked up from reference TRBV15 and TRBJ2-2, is DAMVIQNPRYQVTQFGKPVTLSCSQTLNHNVMYWYQQKSSQAPKLLFHYYDKDFNNEADTPDNFQSRRPNTSFCFLDIRSPGLGDTAMYLCATLQGGGELFFGEGSRLTVL.

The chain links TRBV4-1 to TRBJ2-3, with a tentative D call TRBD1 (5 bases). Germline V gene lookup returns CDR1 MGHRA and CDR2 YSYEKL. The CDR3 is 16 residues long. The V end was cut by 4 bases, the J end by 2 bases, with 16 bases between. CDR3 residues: CASSPRGTIHTDTQYF. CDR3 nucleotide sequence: TGCGCCAGCAGCCCTAGGGGAACCATCCACACAGATACGCAGTATTTT.

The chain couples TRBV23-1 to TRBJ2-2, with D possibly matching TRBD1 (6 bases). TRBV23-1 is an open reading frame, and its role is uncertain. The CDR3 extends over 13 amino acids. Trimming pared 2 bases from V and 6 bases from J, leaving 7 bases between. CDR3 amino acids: CASSQQGPGELFF. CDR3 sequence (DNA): TGCGCCAGCAGTCAACAGGGGCCCGGGGAGCTGTTTTTT.

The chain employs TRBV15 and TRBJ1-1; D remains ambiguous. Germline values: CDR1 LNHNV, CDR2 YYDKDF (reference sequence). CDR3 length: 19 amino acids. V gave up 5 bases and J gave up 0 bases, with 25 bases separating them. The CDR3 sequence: CATSEVGSRRKRMNTEAFF. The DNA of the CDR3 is TGTGCCACCAGCGAGGTGGGCTCCAGGAGGAAGAGAATGAACACTGAAGCTTTCTTT. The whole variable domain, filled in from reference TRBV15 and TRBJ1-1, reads DAMVIQNPRYQVTQFGKPVTLSCSQTLNHNVMYWYQQKSSQAPKLLFHYYDKDFNNEADTPDNFQSRRPNTSFCFLDIRSPGLGDTAMYLCATSEVGSRRKRMNTEAFFGQGTRLTVV.

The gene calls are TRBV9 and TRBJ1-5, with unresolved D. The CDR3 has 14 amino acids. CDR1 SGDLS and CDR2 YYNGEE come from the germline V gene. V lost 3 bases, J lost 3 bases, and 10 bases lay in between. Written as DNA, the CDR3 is TGTGCCAGCAGCGCCACAGACCTCAATCAGCCCCAGCATTTT. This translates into CASSATDLNQPQHF.

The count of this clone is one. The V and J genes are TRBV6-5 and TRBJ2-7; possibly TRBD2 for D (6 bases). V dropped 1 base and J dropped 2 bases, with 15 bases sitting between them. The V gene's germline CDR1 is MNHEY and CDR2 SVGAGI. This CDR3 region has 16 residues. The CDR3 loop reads CASSYYVGGPTYEQYF. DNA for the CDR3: TGTGCCAGCAGTTACTACGTGGGAGGACCAACCTACGAGCAGTACTTC.

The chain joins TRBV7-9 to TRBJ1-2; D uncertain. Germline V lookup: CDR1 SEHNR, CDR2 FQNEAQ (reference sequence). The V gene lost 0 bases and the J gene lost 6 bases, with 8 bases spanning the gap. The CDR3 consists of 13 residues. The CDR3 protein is CASSLAFGDGYTF. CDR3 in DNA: TGTGCCAGCAGCTTAGCTTTTGGAGATGGCTACACCTTC.

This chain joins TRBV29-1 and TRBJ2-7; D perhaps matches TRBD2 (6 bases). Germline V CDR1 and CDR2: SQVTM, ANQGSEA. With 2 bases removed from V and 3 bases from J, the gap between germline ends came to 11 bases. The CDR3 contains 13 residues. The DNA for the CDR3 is TGCAGCGTTGAAAAGCGGGCCGGCTACGAGCAGTACTTC. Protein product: CSVEKRAGYEQYF.

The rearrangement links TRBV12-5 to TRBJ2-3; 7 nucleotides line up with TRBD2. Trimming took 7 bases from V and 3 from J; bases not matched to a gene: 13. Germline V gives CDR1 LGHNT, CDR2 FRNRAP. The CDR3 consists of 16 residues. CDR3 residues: CASAFSGGGRTDTQYF. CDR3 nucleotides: TGTGCTAGTGCCTTTAGTGGTGGCGGGAGAACAGATACGCAGTATTTT.

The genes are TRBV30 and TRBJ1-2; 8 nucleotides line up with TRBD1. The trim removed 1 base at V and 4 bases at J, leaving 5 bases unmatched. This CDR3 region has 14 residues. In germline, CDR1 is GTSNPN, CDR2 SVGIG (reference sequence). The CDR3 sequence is CAWSASTGGYGYTF. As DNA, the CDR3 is TGTGCCTGGAGTGCCTCCACAGGGGGCTATGGCTACACCTTC.

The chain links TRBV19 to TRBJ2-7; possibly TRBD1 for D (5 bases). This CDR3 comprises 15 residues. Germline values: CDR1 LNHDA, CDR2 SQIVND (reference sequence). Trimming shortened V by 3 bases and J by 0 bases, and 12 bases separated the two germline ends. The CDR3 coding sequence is TGTGCCAGTAGTATTGGTGTGGACACCTCCTACGAGCAGTACTTC. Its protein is CASSIGVDTSYEQYF.

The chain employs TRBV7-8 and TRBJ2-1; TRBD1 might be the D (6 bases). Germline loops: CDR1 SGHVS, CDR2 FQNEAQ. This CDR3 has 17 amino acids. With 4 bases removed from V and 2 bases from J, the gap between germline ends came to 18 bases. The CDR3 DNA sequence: TGTGCCAGCAGCTCCCCCCCAGGGACATTGGCCTACAATGAGCAGTTCTTC. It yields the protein CASSSPPGTLAYNEQFF. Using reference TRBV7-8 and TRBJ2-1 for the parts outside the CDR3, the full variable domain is GAGVSQSPRYKVAKRGQDVALRCDPISGHVSLFWYQQALGQGPEFLTYFQNEAQLDKSGLPSDRFFAERPEGSVSTLKIQRTQQEDSAVYLCASSSPPGTLAYNEQFFGPGTRLTVL.

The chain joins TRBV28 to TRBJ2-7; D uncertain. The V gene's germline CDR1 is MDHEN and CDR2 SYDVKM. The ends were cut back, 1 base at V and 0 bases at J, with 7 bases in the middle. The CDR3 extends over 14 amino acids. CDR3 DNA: TGTGCCAGCAGTTTATTGAGCCGCTCCTACGAGCAGTACTTC. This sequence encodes CASSLLSRSYEQYF. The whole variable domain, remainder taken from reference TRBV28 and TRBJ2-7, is DVKVTQSSRYLVKRTGEKVFLECVQDMDHENMFWYRQDPGLGLRLIYFSYDVKMKEKGDIPEGYSVSREKKERFSLILESASTNQTSMYLCASSLLSRSYEQYFGPGTRLTVT.

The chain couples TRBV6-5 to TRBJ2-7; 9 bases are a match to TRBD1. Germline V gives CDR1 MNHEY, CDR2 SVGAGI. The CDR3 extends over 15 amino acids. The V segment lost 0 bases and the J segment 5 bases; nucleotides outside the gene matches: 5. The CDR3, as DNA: TGTGCCAGCAGTTACTCGAGGGGACAGGGAAACGAGCAGTACTTC. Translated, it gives CASSYSRGQGNEQYF.

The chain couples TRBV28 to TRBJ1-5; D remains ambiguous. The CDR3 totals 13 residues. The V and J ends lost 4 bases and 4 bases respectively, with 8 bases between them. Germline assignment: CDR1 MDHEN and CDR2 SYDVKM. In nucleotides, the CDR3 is TGTGCCAGCAGTTGGGAGGATAATCAGCCCCAGCATTTT. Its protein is CASSWEDNQPQHF.

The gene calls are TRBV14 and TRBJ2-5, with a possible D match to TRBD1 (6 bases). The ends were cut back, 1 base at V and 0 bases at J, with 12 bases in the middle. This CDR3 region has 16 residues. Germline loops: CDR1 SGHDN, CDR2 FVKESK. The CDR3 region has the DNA TGTGCCAGCAGCCAAGCCCGGACAGTTAACCAAGAGACCCAGTACTTC. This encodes CASSQARTVNQETQYF.

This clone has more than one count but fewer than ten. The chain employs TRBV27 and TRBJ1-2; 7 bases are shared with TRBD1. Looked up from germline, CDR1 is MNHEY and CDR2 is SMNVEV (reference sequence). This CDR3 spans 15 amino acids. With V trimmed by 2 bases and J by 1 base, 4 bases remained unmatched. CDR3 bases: TGTGCCAGCAGTTTAAGGGGACAGAGTAACTATGGCTACACCTTC. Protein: CASSLRGQSNYGYTF.

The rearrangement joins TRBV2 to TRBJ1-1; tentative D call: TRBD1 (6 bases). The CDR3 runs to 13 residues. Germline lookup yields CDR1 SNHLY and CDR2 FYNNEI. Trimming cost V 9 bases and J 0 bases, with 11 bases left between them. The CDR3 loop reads CARRQVLNTEAFF. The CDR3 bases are TGTGCCAGGAGACAGGTTCTGAACACTGAAGCTTTCTTT.